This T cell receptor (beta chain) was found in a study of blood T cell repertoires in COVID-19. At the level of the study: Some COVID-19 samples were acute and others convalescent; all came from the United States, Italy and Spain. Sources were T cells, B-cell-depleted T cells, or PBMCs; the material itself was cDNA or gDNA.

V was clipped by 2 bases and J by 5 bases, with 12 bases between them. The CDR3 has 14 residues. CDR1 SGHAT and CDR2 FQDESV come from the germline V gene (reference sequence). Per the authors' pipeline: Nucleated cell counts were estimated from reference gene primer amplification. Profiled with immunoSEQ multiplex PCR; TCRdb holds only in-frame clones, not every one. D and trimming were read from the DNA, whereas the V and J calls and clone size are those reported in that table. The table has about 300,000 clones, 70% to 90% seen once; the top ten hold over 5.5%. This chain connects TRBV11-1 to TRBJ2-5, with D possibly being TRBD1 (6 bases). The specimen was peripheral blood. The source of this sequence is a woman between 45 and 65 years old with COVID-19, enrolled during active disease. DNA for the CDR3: TGTGCCAGCAGCTTAAGAACAGGGAAGGAGACCCAGTACTTC. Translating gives CASSLRTGKETQYF.